The T cell receptor (beta chain) described here comes from a study of T cells in tuberculosis. Looking at the study overall: Sequenced TCRs come from CD1B-GMM tetramer-binding T cells.

Measured with immunoSEQ multiplex PCR; TCRdb has only the in-frame clones, and not every one. The sample carries roughly 32,000 clones, under 95% recorded once. The CDR3 has 18 amino acids. Germline V lookup: CDR1 SGDLS, CDR2 YYNGEE. J lost 6 bases, V lost 4 bases, and 15 bases had no gene match. Time point denoted: new active TB diagnosis, blood taken before or within 7 days of starting treatment. Active tuberculosis patients were new diagnoses, HIV-seronegative, South African, and aged 18 years or older. Study-wide results and limits: Using the GMM-specific repertoire gave about 86% accuracy versus roughly 70% with motifs. Smaller alpha distances in active tuberculosis partly reflected shorter CDR3-alpha lengths.

Concerning this clone: As yet, its antigen is unknown.

The chain carries TRBV9 and TRBJ2-3; 12 positions match TRBD2. This TCR came from an adult with tuberculosis. The sequencing used PBMCs, collected at tuberculosis diagnosis. CDR3 amino acids: CASSPRSSLAGGRDTQYF. The CDR3 nucleotides read TGTGCCAGCAGCCCTAGGAGTTCCCTAGCGGGGGGGCGGGATACGCAGTATTTT.